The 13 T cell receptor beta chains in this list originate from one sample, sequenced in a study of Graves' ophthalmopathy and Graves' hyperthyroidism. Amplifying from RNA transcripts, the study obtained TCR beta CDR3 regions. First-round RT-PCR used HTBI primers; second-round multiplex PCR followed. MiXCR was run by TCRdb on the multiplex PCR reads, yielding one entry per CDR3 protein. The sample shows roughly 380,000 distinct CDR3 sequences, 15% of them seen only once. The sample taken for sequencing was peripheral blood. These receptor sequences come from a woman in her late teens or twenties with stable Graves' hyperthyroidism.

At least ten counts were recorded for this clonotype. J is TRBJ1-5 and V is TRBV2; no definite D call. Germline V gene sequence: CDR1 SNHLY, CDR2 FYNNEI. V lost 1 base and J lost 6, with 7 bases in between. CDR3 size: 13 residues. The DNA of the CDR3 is TGTGCCAGCAGTGAAGGACTCTTTCAGCCCCAGCATTTT. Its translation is CASSEGLFQPQHF. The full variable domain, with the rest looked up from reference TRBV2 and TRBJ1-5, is EPEVTQTPSHQVTQMGQEVILRCVPISNHLYFYWYRQILGQKVEFLVSFYNNEISEKSEIFDDQFSVERPDGSNFTLKIRSTKLEDSAMYFCASSEGLFQPQHFGDGTRLSIL.

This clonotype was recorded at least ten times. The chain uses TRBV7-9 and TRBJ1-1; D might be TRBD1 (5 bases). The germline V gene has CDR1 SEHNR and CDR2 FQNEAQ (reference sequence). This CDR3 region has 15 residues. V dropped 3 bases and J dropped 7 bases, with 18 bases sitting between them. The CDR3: CASSFGPRDQGEAFF. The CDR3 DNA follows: TGTGCCAGCAGCTTTGGGCCGAGGGACCAGGGTGAAGCTTTCTTT. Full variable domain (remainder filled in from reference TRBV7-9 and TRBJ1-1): DTGVSQNPRHKITKRGQNVTFRCDPISEHNRLYWYRQTLGQGPEFLTYFQNEAQLEKSRLLSDRFSAERPKGSFSTLEIQRTEQGDSAMYLCASSFGPRDQGEAFFGQGTRLTVV.

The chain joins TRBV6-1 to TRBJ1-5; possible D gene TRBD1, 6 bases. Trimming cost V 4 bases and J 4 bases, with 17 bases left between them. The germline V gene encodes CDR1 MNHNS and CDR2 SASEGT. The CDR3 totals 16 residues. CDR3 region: CASSVKGGQRNQPQHF. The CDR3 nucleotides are TGTGCCAGCAGTGTCAAAGGCGGACAGAGGAATCAGCCCCAGCATTTT.

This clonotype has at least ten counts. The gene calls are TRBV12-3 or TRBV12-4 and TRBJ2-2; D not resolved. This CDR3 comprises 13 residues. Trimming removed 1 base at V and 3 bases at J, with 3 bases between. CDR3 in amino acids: CASSLVHTGELFF. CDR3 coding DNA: TGTGCCAGCAGTTTAGTGCACACCGGGGAGCTGTTTTTT.

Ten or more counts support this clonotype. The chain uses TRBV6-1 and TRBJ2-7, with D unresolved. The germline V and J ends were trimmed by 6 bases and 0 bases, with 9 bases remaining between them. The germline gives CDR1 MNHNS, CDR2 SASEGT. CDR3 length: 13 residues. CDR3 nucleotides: TGTGCCAGCAGCCCCGCTCCCTCCTACGAGCAGTACTTC. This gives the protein CASSPAPSYEQYF.

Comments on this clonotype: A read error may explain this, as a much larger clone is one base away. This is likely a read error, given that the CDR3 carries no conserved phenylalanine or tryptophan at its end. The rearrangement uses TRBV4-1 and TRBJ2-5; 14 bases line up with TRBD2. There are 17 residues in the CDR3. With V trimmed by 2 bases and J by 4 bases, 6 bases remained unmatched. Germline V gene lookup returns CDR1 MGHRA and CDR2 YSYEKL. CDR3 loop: CASSQPTSGGARETQYL. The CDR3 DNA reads TGCGCCAGCAGCCAACCGACTAGCGGGGGGGCCAGAGAGACCCAGTACCTC.

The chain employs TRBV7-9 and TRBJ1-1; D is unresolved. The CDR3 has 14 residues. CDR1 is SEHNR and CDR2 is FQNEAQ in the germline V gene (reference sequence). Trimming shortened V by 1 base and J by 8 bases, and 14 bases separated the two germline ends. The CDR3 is CASSLERFLSEAFF. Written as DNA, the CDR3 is TGTGCCAGCAGCTTAGAAAGGTTTTTATCGGAAGCTTTCTTT.

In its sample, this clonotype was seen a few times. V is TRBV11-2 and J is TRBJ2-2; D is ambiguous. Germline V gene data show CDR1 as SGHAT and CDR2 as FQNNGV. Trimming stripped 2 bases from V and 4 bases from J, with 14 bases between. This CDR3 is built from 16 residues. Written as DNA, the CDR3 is TGTGCCAGCAGCTTAACCTGGACCCCCACCACCGGGGAGCTGTTTTTT. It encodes CASSLTWTPTTGELFF.

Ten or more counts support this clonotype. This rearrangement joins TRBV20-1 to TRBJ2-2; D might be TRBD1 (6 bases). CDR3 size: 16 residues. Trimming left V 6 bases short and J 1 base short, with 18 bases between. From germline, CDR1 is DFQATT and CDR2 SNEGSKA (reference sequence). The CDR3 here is CSALNGGQRNTGELFF. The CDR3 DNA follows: TGCAGTGCCCTTAATGGGGGACAAAGGAACACCGGGGAGCTGTTTTTT.

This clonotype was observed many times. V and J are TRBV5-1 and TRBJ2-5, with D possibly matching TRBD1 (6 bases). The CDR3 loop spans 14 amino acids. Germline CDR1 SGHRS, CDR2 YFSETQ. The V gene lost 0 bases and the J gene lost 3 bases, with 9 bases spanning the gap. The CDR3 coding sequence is TGCGCCAGCAGCTTGGGGACAGTAAAAGAGACCCAGTACTTC. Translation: CASSLGTVKETQYF.

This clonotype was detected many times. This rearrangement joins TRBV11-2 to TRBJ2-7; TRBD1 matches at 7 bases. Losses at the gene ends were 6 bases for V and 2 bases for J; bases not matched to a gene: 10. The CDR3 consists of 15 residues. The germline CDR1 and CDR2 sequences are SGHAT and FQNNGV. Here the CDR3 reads CASSLGWGTAYEQYF. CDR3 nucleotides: TGTGCCAGCAGTCTCGGATGGGGGACAGCCTACGAGCAGTACTTC.

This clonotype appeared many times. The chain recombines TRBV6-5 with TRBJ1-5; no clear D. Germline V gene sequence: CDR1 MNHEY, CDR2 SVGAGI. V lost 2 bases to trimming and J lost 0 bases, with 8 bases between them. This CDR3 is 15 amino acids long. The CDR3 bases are TGTGCCAGCAGTTACAGAGGTGGTAGCAATCAGCCCCAGCATTTT. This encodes CASSYRGGSNQPQHF.

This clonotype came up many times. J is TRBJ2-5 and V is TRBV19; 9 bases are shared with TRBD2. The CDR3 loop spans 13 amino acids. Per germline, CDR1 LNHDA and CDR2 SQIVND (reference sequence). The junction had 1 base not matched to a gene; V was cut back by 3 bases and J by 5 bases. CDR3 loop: CASSIGLAETQYF. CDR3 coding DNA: TGTGCCAGTAGTATCGGACTAGCGGAGACCCAGTACTTC.